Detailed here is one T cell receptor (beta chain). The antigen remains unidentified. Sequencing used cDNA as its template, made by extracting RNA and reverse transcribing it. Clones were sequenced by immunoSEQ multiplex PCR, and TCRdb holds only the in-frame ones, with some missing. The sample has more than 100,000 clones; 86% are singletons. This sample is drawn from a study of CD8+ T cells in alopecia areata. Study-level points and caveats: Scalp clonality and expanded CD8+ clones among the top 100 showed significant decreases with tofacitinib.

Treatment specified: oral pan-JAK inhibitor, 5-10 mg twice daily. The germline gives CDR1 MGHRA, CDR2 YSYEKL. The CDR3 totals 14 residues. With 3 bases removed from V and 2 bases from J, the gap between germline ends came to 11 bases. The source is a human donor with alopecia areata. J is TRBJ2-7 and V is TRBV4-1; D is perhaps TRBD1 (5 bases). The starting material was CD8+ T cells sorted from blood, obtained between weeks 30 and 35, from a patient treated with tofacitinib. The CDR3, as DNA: TGCGCCAGCAGCCAGGGGCCGGTCGCCTACGAGCAGTACTTC. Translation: CASSQGPVAYEQYF.